Below, one TCR beta chain is given with its context. Using immunoSEQ multiplex PCR, the repertoire was profiled, and TCRdb retains in-frame clones only, with some absent. The sample yields about 75,000 clones, around 90% seen once. Germline V CDR1 and CDR2: LGHNA, YSLEER. V lost 4 bases to trimming and J lost 4 bases, with 19 bases between them. CDR3 length equals 16 residues. This specimen belongs to a study of T cell changes during pregnancy in multiple sclerosis. The V call is TRBV4-3, the J call TRBJ1-1; D remains ambiguous. The sequenced sample was CD4+ T cells from peripheral blood mononuclear cells, obtained before pregnancy. This receptor was identified in a female donor with multiple sclerosis, enrolled in a pregnancy study. Here the CDR3 reads CASSPQPGVVSTEAFF. The CDR3 nucleotides are TGCGCCAGCAGCCCCCAGCCCGGGGTAGTGTCCACTGAAGCTTTCTTT.